The clone carrying this T cell receptor (beta chain) came up once. The authors carried out high-throughput sequencing of TCR beta. They applied it to CD8+ and CD4+ T cells obtained from blood. This sample was taken from a study of CD8 T cells in Susac syndrome. At the level of the study: There were over 5 sequenced Susac syndrome patients with active disease and eight or nine in remission.

Germline CDR1 SEHNR, CDR2 FQNEAQ (reference sequence). The trim removed 7 bases at V and 0 bases at J, leaving 2 bases unmatched. The CDR3 spans 13 residues. Reverse transcription of roughly 0.45 to 1 ug RNA used random hexamers. The amplification used immunoSEQ multiplex PCR on TCR beta CDR3; it spanned 54 Vbeta and 13 Jbeta. TCRdb re-called the immunoSEQ multiplex PCR reads with MiXCR, one entry per CDR3 protein. The sample has 100,000 to 150,000 distinct CDR3 sequences, more than 90% seen once. Sequencing input: CD8+ T cells from PBMCs. The clonotype comes from a human donor with Susac syndrome. This rearrangement joins TRBV7-9 to TRBJ1-1, with 7 bases identical to TRBD1. In DNA form, the CDR3 reads TGTGCCAGCACCGGGACAGTGAACACTGAAGCTTTCTTT. Residues: CASTGTVNTEAFF.